The 8 T cell receptor beta chains listed next were all sequenced from one sample in a study of cytomegalovirus exposure and HLA in healthy donors. The method was immunoSEQ multiplex PCR; TCRdb's version includes in-frame clones alone and lacks a portion of them. The sample includes around 140,000 clones, 94% of them seen just once. The sequenced sample was PBMCs. Every receptor here comes from a man aged 18 to 30 in good health and CMV-seropositive.

The chain employs TRBV27 and TRBJ2-3; D remains ambiguous. CDR3 length: 14 residues. V dropped 2 bases and J dropped 3 bases, with 9 bases sitting between them. CDR1 is MNHEY and CDR2 is SMNVEV in the germline V gene (reference sequence). The CDR3 DNA reads TGTGCCAGCAGTTTAATCTCCCTGACAGATACGCAGTATTTT. It specifies CASSLISLTDTQYF.

The chain joins TRBV5-1 to TRBJ1-6; 9 bases are a match to TRBD1. This CDR3 region has 17 residues. The V gene's germline CDR1 is SGHRS and CDR2 YFSETQ. V was pared by 3 bases and J by 1 base, with 5 bases of the junction left unmatched. The CDR3 region has the DNA TGCGCCAGCAGCTGGGGACAGGGAGGATCCTATAATTCACCCCTCCACTTT. Protein sequence: CASSWGQGGSYNSPLHF.

The V gene is TRBV28, the J gene TRBJ1-1; D gene uncertain. From germline, CDR1 is MDHEN and CDR2 SYDVKM. The CDR3 length is 16 residues. V gave up 8 bases and J gave up 5 bases, with 24 bases separating them. CDR3 nucleotide sequence: TGTGCCAGCGCCCTCTCTACTGATTCCCTCGAGACTGAAGCTTTCTTT. Encoded protein: CASALSTDSLETEAFF.

The chain is built from TRBV29-1 and TRBJ2-5; 8 bases map to TRBD1. The germline CDR1 and CDR2 sequences are SQVTM and ANQGSEA. V trimming: 5 bases; J trimming: 5 bases; junction bases outside the gene matches: 7. This CDR3 has 13 amino acids. The CDR3 nucleotides read TGCAGCGTTCGTCCAGGGGGCGCGGAGACCCAGTACTTC. Protein product: CSVRPGGAETQYF.

In DNA form, the CDR3 reads TGTGCCAGCAGCTTAGACGGGACAGGGGCCTACGAGCAGTACTTC. Translation: CASSLDGTGAYEQYF. This rearrangement joins TRBV5-6 to TRBJ2-7; 10 bases fit TRBD1. The CDR3 loop spans 15 amino acids. V dropped 2 bases and J dropped 2; count of bases not matched to a gene: 4. Per germline, CDR1 SGHDT and CDR2 YYEEEE.

The gene calls are TRBV2 and TRBJ2-7; TRBD2 agrees at 14 bases. V was pared by 4 bases and J by 10 bases, with 9 bases of the junction left unmatched. This CDR3 has 15 residues. Germline-derived CDR1 and CDR2 are SNHLY and FYNNEI. This CDR3 is CASSVLGLAGAFQYF. The CDR3 DNA follows: TGTGCCAGCAGTGTCTTGGGACTAGCGGGAGCATTTCAGTACTTC.

CDR3 amino acids: CASTLSTGSYEQYF. In DNA, the CDR3 is TGTGCCAGCACGCTATCGACAGGGAGCTACGAGCAGTACTTC. The rearrangement links TRBV6-1 to TRBJ2-7; 7 nucleotides agree with TRBD1. Trimming cost V 7 bases and J 3 bases; bases outside gene matches: 9. The CDR3 spans 14 residues. CDR1 is MNHNS and CDR2 is SASEGT in the germline V gene.

The chain is built from TRBV25-1 and TRBJ1-1; D perhaps matches TRBD1 (5 bases). V was trimmed by 7 bases and J by 4 bases, leaving 13 bases between them. The CDR3 runs to 13 residues. The germline V gene encodes CDR1 MGHDK and CDR2 SYGVNS. The CDR3 sequence: CASTPGLGTEAFF. CDR3 bases: TGTGCCAGCACACCGGGACTGGGCACTGAAGCTTTCTTT.